Sequencing of this T cell receptor (beta chain) was carried out in a study of shared clonotypes between healthy human individuals. The genomic DNA of each subset was split evenly across several immunoSEQ plates. TCRdb keeps only in-frame clones here, not all; method: immunoSEQ multiplex PCR. The sample lists about 1.1 million clones, 75% to 80% occurring once. The CDR3 covers 11 residues. CDR1 MNHEY and CDR2 SVGAGI come from the germline V gene. J lost 5 bases, V lost 8 bases, and 3 bases had no gene match. As for this clone: Its matching antigen is unknown.

Study results and limitations: Against clonotypes common to all four donors, non-shared ones had lower generation probabilities.

Sequencing was performed on memory CD4+ T cells from PBMCs. Subset of the sample: CD45RA-negative fraction. The sequence was obtained from a man aged 18 to 29 in good health. Some clones in this sample may be carry-over from other donors' samples. This chain links TRBV6-5 with TRBJ2-7; the match to TRBD2 covers 7 bases. The CDR3 sequence is CASRRGDEQYF. Written as DNA, the CDR3 is TGTGCCAGCCGTCGGGGGGACGAGCAGTACTTC.